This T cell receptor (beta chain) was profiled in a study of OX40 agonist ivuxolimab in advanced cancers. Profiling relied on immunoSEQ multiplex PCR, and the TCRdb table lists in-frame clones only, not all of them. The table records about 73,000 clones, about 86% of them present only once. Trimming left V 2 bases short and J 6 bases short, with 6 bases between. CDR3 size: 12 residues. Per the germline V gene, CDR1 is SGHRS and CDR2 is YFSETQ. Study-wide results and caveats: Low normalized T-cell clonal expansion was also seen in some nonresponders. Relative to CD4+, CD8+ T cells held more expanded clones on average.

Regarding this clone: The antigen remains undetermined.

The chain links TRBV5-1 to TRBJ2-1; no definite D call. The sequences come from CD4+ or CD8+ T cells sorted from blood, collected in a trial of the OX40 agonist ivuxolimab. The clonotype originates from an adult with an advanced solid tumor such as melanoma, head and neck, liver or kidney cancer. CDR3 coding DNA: TGCGCCAGCAGCTTAAGACCCAATGAGCAGTTCTTC. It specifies CASSLRPNEQFF.